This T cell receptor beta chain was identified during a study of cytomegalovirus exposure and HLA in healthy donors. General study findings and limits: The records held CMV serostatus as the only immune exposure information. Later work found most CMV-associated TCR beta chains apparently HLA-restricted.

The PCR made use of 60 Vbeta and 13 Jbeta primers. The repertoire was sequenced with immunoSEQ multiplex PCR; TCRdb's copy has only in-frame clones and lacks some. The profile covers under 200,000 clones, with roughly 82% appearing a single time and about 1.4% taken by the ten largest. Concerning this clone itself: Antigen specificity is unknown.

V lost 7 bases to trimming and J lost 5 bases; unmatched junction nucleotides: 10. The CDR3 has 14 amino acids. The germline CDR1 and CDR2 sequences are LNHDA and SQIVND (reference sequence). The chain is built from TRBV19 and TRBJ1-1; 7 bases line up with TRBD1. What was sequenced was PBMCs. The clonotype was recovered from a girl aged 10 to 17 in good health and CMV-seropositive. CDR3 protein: CASIHRGGLTEAFF. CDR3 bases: TGTGCCAGTATTCACAGGGGAGGTTTGACTGAAGCTTTCTTT. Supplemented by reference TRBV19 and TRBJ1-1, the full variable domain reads DGGITQSPKYLFRKEGQNVTLSCEQNLNHDAMYWYRQDPGQGLRLIYYSQIVNDFQKGDIAEGYSVSREKKESFPLTVTSAQKNPTAFYLCASIHRGGLTEAFFGQGTRLTVV.